The T cell receptor beta chain under discussion was sequenced for a study of T cell changes during pregnancy in multiple sclerosis. TCRdb's copy holds only in-frame clones and misses some; the assay was immunoSEQ multiplex PCR. The data contain 55,000 to 65,000 clones, about 92% of them seen just once; the ten biggest clones take up over 0.8%. The germline V gene has CDR1 MNHEY and CDR2 SMNVEV (reference sequence). This CDR3 has 13 amino acids. V was trimmed by 2 bases and J by 6 bases, leaving 7 bases between them. This TCR was sampled from a female donor with multiple sclerosis, enrolled in a pregnancy study. The genes are TRBV27 and TRBJ2-2; possible D gene TRBD1, 5 bases. The specimen comprised peripheral blood, sampled in the first trimester of pregnancy. CDR3 DNA: TGTGCCAGCAGTTTAAGGGGATCCGGGGAGCTGTTTTTT. It encodes CASSLRGSGELFF.